The 17 T cell receptor beta chains below were found in one sample sequenced in a study of persistence of HIV-infected CD4 T cells. Their cognate antigens are unknown. The libraries were made with immunoSEQ version 4 in survey mode. The assay was immunoSEQ multiplex PCR, and TCRdb's table has in-frame clones only and misses some. Of 15,000 to 20,000 clones listed, roughly 61% are singletons. Cells were stimulated with CMV-infected fibroblast lysates at approximately 10 ug/mL. Sorting selected CD4+ T cells upregulating both CD40 ligand and CD69. This specimen consisted of CD4+ T cells sorted from PBMCs after approximately 19-hour stimulation, obtained from a patient who received antiretroviral therapy. The source is an adult woman with HIV who was CMV-seropositive.

This rearrangement joins TRBV5-4 to TRBJ2-7; either TRBD1 or TRBD2 may supply D (6 bases each). Germline-derived CDR1 and CDR2 are SGHNT and YYREEE (reference sequence). V was pared by 4 bases and J by 4 bases, with 21 bases between. This CDR3 contains 16 residues. The CDR3 is CASSPGRGGSKYEQYF. The CDR3 nucleotides are TGTGCCAGCAGCCCTGGGAGAGGGGGGTCGAAATACGAGCAGTACTTC.

This clone is medium-sized within its sample. The sample has other DNA sequences that encode this CDR3 too. The V call is TRBV3-1 (or the pseudogene TRBV3-2), the J call TRBJ2-2; D is uncertain. Germline CDR1 and CDR2: LGHDT and YNNKEL (reference sequence). This CDR3 contains 13 residues. With 0 bases removed from V and 6 bases from J, the gap between germline ends came to 5 bases. The CDR3 loop is CASSQEVAGELFF. The CDR3 nucleotides are TGTGCCAGCAGCCAAGAAGTGGCCGGGGAGCTGTTTTTT.

The J gene is TRBJ2-7, the V gene TRBV2; 8 positions match TRBD1. V was pared by 7 bases and J by 0 bases, with 8 bases of the junction left unmatched. Germline V gene data show CDR1 as SNHLY and CDR2 as FYNNEI. The CDR3 is 15 residues long. The CDR3 here is CASNPQGASSYEQYV. The CDR3 DNA is TGTGCCAGCAATCCTCAGGGGGCGAGCTCCTACGAGCAGTACGTC.

J is TRBJ1-6 and V is TRBV7-8; no reliable D call. Germline V gene sequence: CDR1 SGHVS, CDR2 FQNEAQ. The CDR3 is made up of 14 amino acids. Trimming shortened V by 4 bases and J by 0 bases, and 4 bases separated the two germline ends. The CDR3 nucleotides are TGTGCCAGCAGCTCGAGCTCCTATAATTCACCCCTCCACTTT. Its translation: CASSSSSYNSPLHF.

The V gene is TRBV5-4, the J gene TRBJ1-2; D may be TRBD1 (6 bases). This CDR3 is built from 14 residues. The germline V and J ends were trimmed by 4 bases and 6 bases, with 16 bases remaining between them. CDR1 and CDR2 from the germline V gene are SGHNT and YYREEE (reference sequence). The CDR3 DNA reads as TGTGCCAGCAGCCCGTGGGAGGGGGGGAATGGCTACACCTTC. This translates into CASSPWEGGNGYTF.

This sequence joins TRBV5-1 and TRBJ2-4; 7 bases agree with TRBD2. The CDR3 runs 16 residues. The ends lost 4 bases at V and 7 bases at J; junction bases unmatched: 14. Germline loops: CDR1 SGHRS, CDR2 YFSETQ. The CDR3 loop reads CASSGLAGDTRNIQYF. In DNA, the CDR3 is TGCGCCAGCAGCGGCTTAGCGGGCGACACGCGGAACATTCAGTACTTC.

There are a few counts of this clone. V and J are TRBV30 and TRBJ1-2; TRBD1 matches 8 bases. The CDR3 runs to 14 residues. V lost 2 bases, J lost 4 bases, and 6 bases stayed unmatched. Germline CDR1 is GTSNPN and CDR2 is SVGIG (reference sequence). The CDR3 sequence: CAWSSQGVSYGYTF. Written as DNA, the CDR3 is TGTGCCTGGAGTTCACAGGGGGTGAGCTATGGCTACACCTTC.

V is TRBV11-1 and J is TRBJ2-2; 8 bases map to TRBD1. Germline V gives CDR1 SGHAT, CDR2 FQDESV (reference sequence). The CDR3 has 15 residues. Trimming cost V 1 base and J 6 bases; bases outside gene matches: 4. CDR3 DNA: TGTGCCAGCAGCTTAGGACAGGGGTTGGCCGGGGAGCTGTTTTTT. It is translated as CASSLGQGLAGELFF.

In DNA, the CDR3 is TGTGCCAGCAGTGAAATCCGGGAAGAGACCCAGTACTTC. Translating gives CASSEIREETQYF. The rearrangement joins TRBV2 to TRBJ2-5; D is ambiguous. The CDR3 sequence is 13 residues long. V was clipped by 2 bases and J by 3 bases, with 7 bases between them. CDR1 and CDR2 from the germline V gene are SNHLY and FYNNEI.

This clone was detected a few times. V gene TRBV2 combines with J gene TRBJ2-7; 12 positions match TRBD1. Germline CDR1 reads SNHLY; CDR2 reads FYNNEI. The ends lost 6 bases at V and 3 bases at J; junction bases unmatched: 3. The CDR3 totals 14 residues. CDR3 bases: TGTGCCAGCAGCCGGGACAGGGGGCACTACGAGCAGTACGTC. This codes for CASSRDRGHYEQYV.

J is TRBJ1-1 and V is TRBV12-3 or TRBV12-4; no clear D gene. This CDR3 region has 13 residues. V lost 4 bases to trimming and J lost 3 bases, with 9 bases between them. The CDR3 DNA reads TGTGCCAGCAGTTCACAGCGGGACACTGAAGCTTTCTTT. Residues: CASSSQRDTEAFF.

CDR3 loop: CASSLREQGTGELFF. For the CDR3, the DNA is TGTGCCAGCAGCCTCCGTGAGCAGGGGACCGGGGAGCTGTTTTTT. The V and J genes are TRBV5-4 and TRBJ2-2; D may be TRBD1 (6 bases). CDR3 length: 15 residues. Trimming took 4 bases from V and 5 from J, leaving 15 bases between them. Germline V CDR1 and CDR2: SGHNT, YYREEE (reference sequence).

CDR3 protein: CASGQKVGGSYTF. In DNA, the CDR3 is TGTGCTAGTGGCCAAAAGGTTGGGGGAAGCTACACCTTC. The chain couples TRBV12-5 to TRBJ1-2; D is perhaps TRBD1 (5 bases). Trimming took off 6 bases at V and 9 bases at J, with 17 bases between the two ends. The V gene's germline CDR1 is LGHNT and CDR2 FRNRAP. There are 13 residues in the CDR3. Looking up the rest from reference TRBV12-5 and TRBJ1-2 gives the full variable domain: DARVTQTPRHKVTEMGQEVTMRCQPILGHNTVFWYRQTMMQGLELLAYFRNRAPLDDSGMPKDRFSAEMPDATLATLKIQPSEPRDSAVYFCASGQKVGGSYTFGSGTRLTVV.

Judged by abundance, this clone is medium-sized. The chain uses TRBV9 and TRBJ1-2; D ambiguous. This CDR3 has 11 amino acids. With 0 bases removed from V and 8 bases from J, the gap between germline ends came to 5 bases. CDR1 and CDR2 from the germline V gene are SGDLS and YYNGEE. CDR3 loop: CASSVVSGYTF. In DNA form, the CDR3 reads TGTGCCAGCAGCGTAGTAAGCGGCTACACCTTC.

This clone was counted a few times. The chain combines TRBV19 with TRBJ2-5; 11 nucleotides line up with TRBD1. The trim removed 6 bases at V and 2 bases at J, leaving 5 bases unmatched. Germline CDR1 reads LNHDA; CDR2 reads SQIVND (reference sequence). The CDR3 is 15 residues long. CDR3 DNA: TGTGCCAGTAGGCGGGACAGGGGGAAACAAGAGACCCAGTACTTC. Translation gives CASRRDRGKQETQYF.

This chain links TRBV12-3 or TRBV12-4 with TRBJ1-3; D is uncertain. The CDR3 runs 13 residues. Trimming cost V 6 bases and J 4 bases, with 10 bases left between them. This CDR3 reads CASSPRRGNTIYF. CDR3 bases: TGTGCCAGCAGCCCAAGAAGGGGAAACACCATATATTTT.

The V call is TRBV5-4, the J call TRBJ1-2; D remains ambiguous. Looked up from germline, CDR1 is SGHNT and CDR2 is YYREEE (reference sequence). V was cut by 0 bases and J by 6 bases, with 9 bases left in between. This CDR3 contains 13 residues. CDR3: CASSLDVEDGYTF. CDR3 DNA sequence: TGTGCCAGCAGCTTGGACGTCGAGGATGGCTACACCTTC.